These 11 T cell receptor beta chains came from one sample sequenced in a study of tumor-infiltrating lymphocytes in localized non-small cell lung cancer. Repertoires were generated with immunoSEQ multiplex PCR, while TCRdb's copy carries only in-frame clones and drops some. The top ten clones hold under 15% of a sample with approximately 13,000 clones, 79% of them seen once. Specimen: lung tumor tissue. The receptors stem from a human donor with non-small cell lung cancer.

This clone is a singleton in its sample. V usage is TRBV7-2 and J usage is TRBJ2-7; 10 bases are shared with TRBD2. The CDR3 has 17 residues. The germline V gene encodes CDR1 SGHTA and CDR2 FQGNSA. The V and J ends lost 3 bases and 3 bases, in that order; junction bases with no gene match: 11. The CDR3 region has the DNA TGTGCCAGCAGCTTGGCCGCCGGACTAGCGGTCCACTACGAGCAGTACTTC. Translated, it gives CASSLAAGLAVHYEQYF.

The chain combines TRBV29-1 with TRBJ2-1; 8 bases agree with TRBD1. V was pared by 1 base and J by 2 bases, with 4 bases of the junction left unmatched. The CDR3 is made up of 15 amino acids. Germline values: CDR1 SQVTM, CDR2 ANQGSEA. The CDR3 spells CSVEGEQGAYNEQFF. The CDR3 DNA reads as TGCAGCGTTGAAGGGGAACAGGGGGCCTACAATGAGCAGTTCTTC.

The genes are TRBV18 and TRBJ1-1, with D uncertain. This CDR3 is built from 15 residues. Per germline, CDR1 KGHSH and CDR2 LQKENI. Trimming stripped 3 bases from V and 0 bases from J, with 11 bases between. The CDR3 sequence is CASSPRPQMNTEAFF. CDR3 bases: TGTGCCAGCTCACCGAGGCCCCAAATGAACACTGAAGCTTTCTTT.

The CDR3 reads CASSVGGRGYEQYF. The CDR3, as DNA: TGTGCCAGCAGTGTCGGCGGGAGGGGCTACGAGCAGTACTTC. The chain uses TRBV2 and TRBJ2-7, with 9 bases lining up with TRBD2. This CDR3 has 14 amino acids. The trim removed 4 bases at V and 3 bases at J, leaving 4 bases unmatched. Per the germline V gene, CDR1 is SNHLY and CDR2 is FYNNEI.

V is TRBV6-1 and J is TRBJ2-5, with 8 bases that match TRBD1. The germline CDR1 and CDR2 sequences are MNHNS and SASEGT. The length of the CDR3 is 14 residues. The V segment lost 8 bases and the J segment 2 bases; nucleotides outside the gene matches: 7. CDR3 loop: CASRQGAKQETQYF. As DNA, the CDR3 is TGTGCCAGCCGTCAGGGGGCAAAGCAAGAGACCCAGTACTTC.

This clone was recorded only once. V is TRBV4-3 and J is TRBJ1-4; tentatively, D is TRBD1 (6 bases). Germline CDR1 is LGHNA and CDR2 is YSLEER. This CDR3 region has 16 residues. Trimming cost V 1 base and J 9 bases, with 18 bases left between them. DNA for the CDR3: TGCGCCAGCAGCCAAGTGGTAAAAGCACAGGGAAAAAAACTGTTTTTT. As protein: CASSQVVKAQGKKLFF.

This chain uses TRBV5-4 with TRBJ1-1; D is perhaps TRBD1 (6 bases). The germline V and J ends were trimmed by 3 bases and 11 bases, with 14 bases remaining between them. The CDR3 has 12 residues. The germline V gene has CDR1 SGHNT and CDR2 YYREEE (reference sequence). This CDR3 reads CASSSIQGGAFF. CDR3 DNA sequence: TGTGCCAGCAGCTCGATACAGGGAGGGGCTTTCTTT.

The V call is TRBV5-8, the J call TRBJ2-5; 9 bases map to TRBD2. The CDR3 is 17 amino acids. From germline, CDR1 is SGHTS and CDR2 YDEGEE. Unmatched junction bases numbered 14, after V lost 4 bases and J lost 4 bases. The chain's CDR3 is CASSRGGAGGRGETQYF. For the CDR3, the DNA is TGTGCCAGCAGCCGGGGGGGAGCGGGAGGAAGAGGAGAGACCCAGTACTTC.

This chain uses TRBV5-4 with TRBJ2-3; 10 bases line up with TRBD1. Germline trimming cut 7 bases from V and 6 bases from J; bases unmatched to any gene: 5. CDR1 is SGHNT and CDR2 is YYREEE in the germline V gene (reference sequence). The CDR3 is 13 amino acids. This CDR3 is CASQRTGGDTQYF. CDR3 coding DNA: TGTGCCAGCCAACGGACAGGGGGGGATACGCAGTATTTT.

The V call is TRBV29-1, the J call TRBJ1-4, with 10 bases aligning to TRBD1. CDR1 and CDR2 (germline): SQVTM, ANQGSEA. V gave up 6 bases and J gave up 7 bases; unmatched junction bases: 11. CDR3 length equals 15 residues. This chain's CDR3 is CSVTGGAVGGEKLFF. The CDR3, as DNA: TGCAGCGTGACAGGGGGCGCGGTTGGTGGTGAAAAACTGTTTTTT.

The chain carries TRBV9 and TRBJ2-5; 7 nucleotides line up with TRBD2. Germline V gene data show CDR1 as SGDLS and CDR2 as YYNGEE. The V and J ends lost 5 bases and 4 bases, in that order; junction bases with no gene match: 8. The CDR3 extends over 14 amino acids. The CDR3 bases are TGTGCCAGCAGTGCAGCGGGACTCAGAGAGACCCAGTACTTC. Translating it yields CASSAAGLRETQYF.